This T cell receptor (beta chain) was identified in a study of T cell repertoires in cytomegalovirus infection. Study-level information: Alongside well-studied HLA-B-restricted CMV epitopes, recently identified HLA-C-restricted CMV epitopes were also used. Findings and limits, study-wide: The ex vivo response showed dominance by HLA-C-restricted CMV-specific TCR beta clonotypes.

The CDR3 has 14 residues. CDR1 SEHNR and CDR2 FQNEAQ come from the germline V gene (reference sequence). Trimming at V came to 4 bases and at J to 4 bases, leaving 3 bases not matched to a gene. In this sample, this clonotype turned up many times. Its antigen is unknown. MiXCR, applied by TCRdb to the reads, yields one record per CDR3 protein. The sample records 200,000 or so distinct CDR3 sequences, 35% to 40% being singletons. The sample in question was CD8+ T cells from cultured PBMCs, obtained from culture after CMV antigen stimulation. This sequence originates from a human donor in good health (CMV status not recorded). Some clones in this sample may be carry-over from other donors' samples. The rearrangement joins TRBV7-9 to TRBJ2-5; 10 bases match TRBD1. The CDR3 loop is CASSSDRGRETQYF. CDR3 bases: TGTGCCAGCAGCTCCGACAGGGGGCGAGAGACCCAGTACTTC.